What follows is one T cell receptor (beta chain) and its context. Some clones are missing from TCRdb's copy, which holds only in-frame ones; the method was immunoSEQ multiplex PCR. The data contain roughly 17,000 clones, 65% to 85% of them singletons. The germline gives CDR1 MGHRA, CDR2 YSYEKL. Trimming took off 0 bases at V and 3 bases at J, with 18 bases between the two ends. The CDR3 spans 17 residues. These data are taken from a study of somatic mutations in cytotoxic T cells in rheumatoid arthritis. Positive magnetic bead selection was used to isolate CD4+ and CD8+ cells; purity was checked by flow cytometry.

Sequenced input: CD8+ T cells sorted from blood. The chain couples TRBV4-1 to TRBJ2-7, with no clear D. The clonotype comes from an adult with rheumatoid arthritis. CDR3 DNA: TGCGCCAGCAGCCAAGAAGCTCTCGGCAGTAGAAACTACGAGCAGTACTTC. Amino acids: CASSQEALGSRNYEQYF.